The rows below give T cell receptor beta chains drawn from one sample of a study of metastatic and nonmetastatic thyroid tumors. TCRdb used MiXCR to call clones anew from the PCR reads. The sample lists about 21,000 clones; approximately 15% were seen once. The material sequenced was tumor tissue. The receptor set was obtained from a female donor with papillary thyroid cancer or a benign thyroid nodule (not recorded which). Some clones in this sample may be carry-over from other donors' samples. Both conserved end residues are part of each CDR3. A D gene is named only where the DNA matches it firmly. Not all rows give a size; the values are once, few, many and, for expanded clones, a class.

D	size	V	J	DNA	CDR3
NA	medium-sized	TRBV6-1	TRBJ2-5	TGTGCCAGCAGAACATTACCGGGGTTTGTGGAGACCCAGTACTTC	CASRTLPGFVETQYF
TRBD1	many	TRBV9	TRBJ1-6	TGTGCCAGCAGCCCGAGACAGGGTTCCTATAATTCACCCCTCCACTTT	CASSPRQGSYNSPLHF
NA	NA	TRBV12-3/TRBV12-4	TRBJ2-3	TGTGCCAGCACCCGGGACATAAACACAGGCACGCAGTATTTT	CASTRDINTGTQYF
TRBD2	many	TRBV5-1	TRBJ2-1	TGCGCCAGCAGGGGACTAGCGGGATTTAATGAGCAGTTCTTC	CASRGLAGFNEQFF
NA	NA	TRBV9	TRBJ2-2	TGTGCCAGCAGCGCAGGATTGGTTGGCCCCGGGGAGCTGTTTTTT	CASSAGLVGPGELFF
NA	many	TRBV4-1	TRBJ2-5	TGCGCCAGCAGCCACCCGGAGGGTCTGGAGACCCAGTACTTC	CASSHPEGLETQYF
NA	many	TRBV7-8	TRBJ2-7	TGTGCCAGCAGCAAGTCGGGGCGGGCCTACGAGCAGTACTTC	CASSKSGRAYEQYF
TRBD2	many	TRBV12-3/TRBV12-4	TRBJ2-2	TGTGCCAGCAGTTCCGGGACTAGCGGGAGCACCGGGGAGCTGTTTTTT	CASSSGTSGSTGELFF
NA	many	TRBV5-8	TRBJ1-6	TGTGCCAGCAGCTTCCGTAGGAGCCCGAGAGCTTCACCCCTCCACTTT	CASSFRRSPRASPLHF
TRBD1	medium-sized	TRBV7-2	TRBJ2-3	TGTGCCAGCAGCGAAACAGGGGTAAAGACAGATACGCAGTATTTT	CASSETGVKTDTQYF
NA	many	TRBV6-1	TRBJ1-4	TGTGCCAGCGCCCGGACAGCTAATGAAAAACTGTTTTTT	CASARTANEKLFF
NA	many	TRBV4-2	TRBJ1-6	TGTGCCAGCAGCCAAGTACAGCCCAATAATTCACCCCTCCACTTT	CASSQVQPNNSPLHF
NA	medium-sized	TRBV20-1	TRBJ1-1	TGCAGTGCTATAATCGGCGGGACTTCTGAAGCTTTCTTT	CSAIIGGTSEAFF
TRBD1	few	TRBV6-2/TRBV6-3	TRBJ2-7	TGTGCCAGCAGCCCGGCGGTGAGTGGGACAGGGCTTGACGAGCAGTACTTC	CASSPAVSGTGLDEQYF
TRBD1	NA	TRBV6-1	TRBJ2-7	TGTGCCAGCAGCCCCGGACAGGTGGCGCATGAGCAGTACTTC	CASSPGQVAHEQYF
TRBD2	many	TRBV28	TRBJ2-3	TGTGCCAGCAGGTTGGGAGGGTCTAGCACAGATACGCAGTATTTT	CASRLGGSSTDTQYF
TRBD1	many	TRBV28	TRBJ1-1	TGTGCCAGCAGTTCCTATTTAGACAGGGACGCTTTCTTT	CASSSYLDRDAFF
NA	medium-sized	TRBV28	TRBJ1-5	TGTGCCAGCAGTCTTACAGGGAGCAATCAGCCCCAGCATTTT	CASSLTGSNQPQHF
NA	few	TRBV6-1	TRBJ1-1	TGTGCCAGCAGTCAAACGCGGACATGGCCTAGGGGGGCTCTCTTT	CASSQTRTWPRGALF
NA	NA	TRBV9	TRBJ1-2	TGTGCCAGCAGCCCCTGGGAGGGGGACTATGGCTACACCTTC	CASSPWEGDYGYTF
NA	many	TRBV9	TRBJ2-2	TGTGCCAGCAGCGTAGCCTACAGGGCTACCGGGGAGCTGTTTTTT	CASSVAYRATGELFF
NA	NA	TRBV20-1	TRBJ2-4	TGCAGTGCTCCGGGGCGGGTAAAAAACATTCAGTACTTC	CSAPGRVKNIQYF
NA	many	TRBV6-6	TRBJ1-4	TGTGCCAGCAGTTACTCGTCAGGTGCAACTAATGAAAAACTGTTTTTT	CASSYSSGATNEKLFF
NA	NA	TRBV19	TRBJ1-5	TGTGCCAGTAGTACGCACAGGAGAAATCATCCCCAGCATTTT	CASSTHRRNHPQHF
NA	many	TRBV29-1	TRBJ1-2	TGCAGCGTGGCTAGCGGGCGGATTTTCTATGGCTACACCTTC	CSVASGRIFYGYTF
TRBD1	many	TRBV3-1	TRBJ1-1	TGTGCCAGCAGCCAAGGTCAGGGGGCGCGAGCTTTCTTT	CASSQGQGARAFF
NA	many	TRBV5-4	TRBJ1-2	TGTGCCAGCAGCTTGGACAGGGCGGCGTATGGCTACACCTTC	CASSLDRAAYGYTF
TRBD1	many	TRBV10-2	TRBJ2-2	TGCGCCAGCAGGAAGACAGGGGGCGACACCGGGGAGCTGTTTTTT	CASRKTGGDTGELFF
TRBD1	many	TRBV6-1	TRBJ2-6	TGTGCCAGCCGAACCGGGACAGGGAGCTCTGGGGCCAACGTCCTGACTTTC	CASRTGTGSSGANVLTF
NA	many	TRBV11-1	TRBJ2-3	TGTGCCAGCAGCTCATCCAAGAGGGCGACAGATACGCAGTATTTT	CASSSSKRATDTQYF
TRBD1	many	TRBV29-1	TRBJ1-4	TGCAGCGTCTCCACGACAGGGGTCGGAGAAAAACTGTTTTTT	CSVSTTGVGEKLFF
TRBD1	many	TRBV27	TRBJ1-1	TGTGCCAGCAGTCCGGGACAGGGGGTCACTGAAGCTTTCTTT	CASSPGQGVTEAFF
TRBD1	medium-sized	TRBV12-3/TRBV12-4	TRBJ2-7	TGTGCCAGCACTCCACAGGGGTTGGGCGAGCAGTACTTC	CASTPQGLGEQYF
TRBD1	NA	TRBV28	TRBJ2-7	TGTGCCAGCAGTCCAACAGGGGGCTTGAAATACGAGAAGTACTTC	CASSPTGGLKYEKYF
NA	NA	TRBV19	TRBJ1-6	TGTGCCAGTCATAGGGACGGGTGGTCACCCCTCCACTTT	CASHRDGWSPLHF
NA	few	TRBV6-1	TRBJ2-7	TGTGCCAGCAGTGAGGGGGCGCGGAAGCCCGAGCAGTACTTC	CASSEGARKPEQYF
TRBD1	many	TRBV6-1	TRBJ2-7	TGTGCCAGCAGTTCCAAGGACAGGGCAGTCTACGAGCAGTACTTC	CASSSKDRAVYEQYF
NA	NA	TRBV11-3	TRBJ2-1	TGTGCCAGCAGCTTGGGCAACTACAATGAGCAGTTCTTC	CASSLGNYNEQFF
NA	NA	TRBV18	TRBJ2-2	TGTGCCAGCTCACCTGACGGGGAGCTGTTTTTT	CASSPDGELFF
NA	few	TRBV28	TRBJ2-1	TGTGCCAGCAGTTTACTAAAGTATAAGGCGGGCAAAAATGAGCAGTTCTTC	CASSLLKYKAGKNEQFF
NA	NA	TRBV5-1	TRBJ2-1	TGCTCCAGCAGCTTGGTTCGGGGGTACAATGAGCATTTCTTC	CSSSLVRGYNEHFF
NA	many	TRBV7-8	TRBJ2-3	TGTGCCAGCAGCTACTCGGGGGCGCGGAACACAGATACGCAGTATTTT	CASSYSGARNTDTQYF
NA	many	TRBV9	TRBJ1-5	TGTGCCAGCAGCGCCCACAGCAATCAGCCCCAGCATTTT	CASSAHSNQPQHF
NA	NA	TRBV12-3/TRBV12-4	TRBJ1-5	TGTGCCAGCAGTTTCAAAGGGGGAAGGAATCAGCCCCAACATTTT	CASSFKGGRNQPQHF
NA	many	TRBV5-6	TRBJ1-6	TGTGCCAGCAGCCGCACACCCGGACACACCTATAATTCACCCCTCCACTTT	CASSRTPGHTYNSPLHF